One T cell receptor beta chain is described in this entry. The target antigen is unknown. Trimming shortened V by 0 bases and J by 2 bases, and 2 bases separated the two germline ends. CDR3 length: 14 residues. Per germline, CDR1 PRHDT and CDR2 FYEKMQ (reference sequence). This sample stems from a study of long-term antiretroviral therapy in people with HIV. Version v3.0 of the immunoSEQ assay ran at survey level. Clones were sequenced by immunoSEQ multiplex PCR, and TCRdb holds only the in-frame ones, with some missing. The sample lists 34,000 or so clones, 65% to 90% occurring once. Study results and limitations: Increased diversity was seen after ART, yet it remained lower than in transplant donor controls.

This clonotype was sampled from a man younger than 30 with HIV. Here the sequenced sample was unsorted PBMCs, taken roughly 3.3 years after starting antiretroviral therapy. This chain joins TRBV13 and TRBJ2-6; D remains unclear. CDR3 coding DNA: TGTGCCAGCAGCTTAGGTACTGGGGCCAACGTCCTGACTTTC. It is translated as CASSLGTGANVLTF.